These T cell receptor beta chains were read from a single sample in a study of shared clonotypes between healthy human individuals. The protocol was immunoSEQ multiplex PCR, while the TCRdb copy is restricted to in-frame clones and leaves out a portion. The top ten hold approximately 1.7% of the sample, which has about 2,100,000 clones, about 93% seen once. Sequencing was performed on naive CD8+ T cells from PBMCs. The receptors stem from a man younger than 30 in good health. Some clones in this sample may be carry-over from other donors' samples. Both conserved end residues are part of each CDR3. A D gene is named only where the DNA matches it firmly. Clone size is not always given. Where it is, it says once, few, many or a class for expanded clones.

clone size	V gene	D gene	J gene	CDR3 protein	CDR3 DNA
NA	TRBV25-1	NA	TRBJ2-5	CASSEFDSQETQYF	TGTGCCAGCAGTGAATTTGACTCACAAGAGACCCAGTACTTC
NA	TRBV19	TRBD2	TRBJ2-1	CASSIGEGLAYDEQFF	TGTGCCAGTAGTATAGGGGAGGGACTAGCGTACGATGAGCAGTTCTTC
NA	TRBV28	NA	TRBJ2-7	CASTLMKGRGSYEQYF	TGTGCCAGCACCCTTATGAAGGGACGGGGATCCTACGAGCAGTACTTC
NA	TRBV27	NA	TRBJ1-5	CASSLYPNSNQPQHF	TGTGCCAGCAGTTTATATCCCAATAGCAATCAGCCCCAGCATTTT
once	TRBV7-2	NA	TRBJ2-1	CASSLGGGKFF	TGTGCCAGCAGCCTTGGAGGGGGCAAGTTCTTC
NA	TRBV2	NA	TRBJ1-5	CASSEGSEGNQPQHF	TGTGCCAGCAGTGAAGGGAGCGAAGGCAATCAGCCCCAGCATTTT
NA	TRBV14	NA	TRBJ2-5	CASSQWSKGETQYF	TGTGCCAGCAGCCAATGGTCCAAGGGGGAGACCCAGTACTTC
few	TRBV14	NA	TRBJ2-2	CASSQGPDWPNTGELFF	TGTGCCAGCAGCCAAGGTCCGGACTGGCCGAACACCGGGGAGCTGTTTTTT
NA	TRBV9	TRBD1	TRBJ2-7	CASSLGQGVYEQYF	TGTGCCAGCAGCCTGGGACAGGGTGTCTACGAGCAGTACTTC
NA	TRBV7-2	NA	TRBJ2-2	CASSPHRGFAGELFF	TGTGCCAGCAGCCCCCACCGGGGTTTTGCCGGGGAGCTGTTTTTT
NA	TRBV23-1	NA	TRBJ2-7	CASSREERSEQYF	TGCGCCAGCAGTCGCGAAGAGCGCTCCGAGCAGTACTTC
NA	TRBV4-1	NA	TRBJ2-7	CASRTYAGGSYEQYF	TGCGCCAGCAGAACCTATGCTGGGGGTTCCTACGAGCAGTACTTC
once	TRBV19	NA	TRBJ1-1	CASHGVSTEAFF	TGTGCCAGTCATGGCGTCTCCACTGAAGCTTTCTTT
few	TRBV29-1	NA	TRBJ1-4	CSVVLVKEEKLFF	TGCAGCGTTGTCCTGGTAAAAGAGGAAAAACTGTTTTTT
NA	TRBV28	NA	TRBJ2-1	CASSLSANEQFF	TGTGCCAGCAGTTTATCAGCGAATGAGCAGTTCTTC
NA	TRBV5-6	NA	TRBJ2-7	CASSFGGGRLYEQYF	TGTGCCAGCAGCTTCGGTGGGGGGCGCCTTTACGAGCAGTACTTC
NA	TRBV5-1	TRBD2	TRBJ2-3	CASSLAWAGGGTDTQYF	TGCGCCAGCAGCTTGGCCTGGGCGGGAGGCGGCACAGATACGCAGTATTTT
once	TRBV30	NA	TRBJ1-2	CAWRARPGDYGYTF	TGTGCCTGGAGGGCCCGGCCAGGGGATTATGGCTACACCTTC
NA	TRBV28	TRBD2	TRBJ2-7	CASTRWGLAAYEQYF	TGTGCCAGCACTCGATGGGGACTAGCGGCCTACGAGCAGTACTTC
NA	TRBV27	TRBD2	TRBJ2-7	CASSPLTSVYEQYF	TGTGCCAGCAGTCCACTGACTAGCGTCTACGAGCAGTACTTC
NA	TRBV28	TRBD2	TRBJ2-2	CASSQREGRTGELFF	TGTGCCAGCAGTCAGCGGGAGGGCCGCACCGGGGAGCTGTTTTTT
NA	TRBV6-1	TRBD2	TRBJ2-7	CASSEAVAGAPYEQYF	TGTGCCAGCAGTGAAGCCGTAGCGGGAGCCCCCTACGAGCAGTACTTC
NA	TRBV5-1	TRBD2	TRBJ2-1	CASSLQNSGRSYNEQFF	TGCGCCAGCAGCTTGCAAAATAGCGGGAGGTCCTACAATGAGCAGTTCTTC
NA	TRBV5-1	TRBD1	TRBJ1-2	CASSLGTGAGYGYTF	TGCGCCAGCAGCCTCGGGACAGGGGCCGGCTATGGCTACACCTTC
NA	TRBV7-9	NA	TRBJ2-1	CASSFYSSYNEQFF	TGTGCCAGCAGCTTTTATAGCTCCTACAATGAGCAGTTCTTC
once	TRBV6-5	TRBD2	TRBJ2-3	CASSYTEAGVAQYF	TGTGCCAGCAGTTACACAGAAGCGGGAGTGGCGCAGTATTTT
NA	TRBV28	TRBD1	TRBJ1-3	CASRRTGTSGNTIYF	TGTGCCAGCAGAAGGACAGGCACCTCTGGAAACACCATATATTTT